These 31 T cell receptor beta chains originate from one sample sequenced in a study of OX40 agonist ivuxolimab in advanced cancers. TCRdb's table, derived via immunoSEQ multiplex PCR, lists solely in-frame clones and lacks some. Counted here are just under 100,000 clones, approximately 94% occurring once; the ten biggest clones make up around 0.17%. Sequencing used CD4+ or CD8+ T cells sorted from blood, obtained in a trial of the OX40 agonist ivuxolimab. Every receptor here comes from an adult with an advanced solid tumor such as melanoma, head and neck, liver or kidney cancer.

The rearrangement uses TRBV18 and TRBJ1-1; 7 nucleotides line up with TRBD1. This CDR3 is built from 15 residues. J gave up 3 bases and V 1 base, and 5 bases lay outside the gene matches. The germline gives CDR1 KGHSH, CDR2 LQKENI. The CDR3 bases are TGTGCCAGCTCACCACTCACAGGGGTGCACACTGAAGCTTTCTTT. This encodes CASSPLTGVHTEAFF.

The chain links TRBV18 to TRBJ1-1; maybe TRBD1 (5 bases). The CDR3 consists of 15 residues. CDR1 is KGHSH, CDR2 LQKENI, per germline. Trimming took off 2 bases at V and 0 bases at J, with 10 bases between the two ends. CDR3 protein: CASSPVVGVNTEAFF. CDR3 sequence (DNA): TGTGCCAGCTCACCAGTGGTAGGGGTGAACACTGAAGCTTTCTTT.

The chain joins TRBV5-1 to TRBJ2-7; possibly TRBD1 for D (5 bases). V dropped 1 base and J dropped 2 bases, with 10 bases sitting between them. Germline V lookup: CDR1 SGHRS, CDR2 YFSETQ. This CDR3 is built from 14 residues. CDR3 DNA: TGCGCCAGCAGCTTGAGGGGTTCCCCCTACGAGCAGTACTTC. Its protein is CASSLRGSPYEQYF.

A few counts support this clone. The J gene is TRBJ2-6, the V gene TRBV2; D unclear. Germline loops: CDR1 SNHLY, CDR2 FYNNEI. The CDR3 is 14 amino acids. Trimming took off 7 bases at V and 0 bases at J, with 7 bases between the two ends. The CDR3 nucleotides are TGTGCCAGCATGGCCAGCTCTGGGGCCAACGTCCTGACTTTC. Encoded protein: CASMASSGANVLTF.

CDR3 protein: CASSLAWGTGTEAFF. CDR3 nucleotide sequence: TGCGCCAGCAGCTTGGCCTGGGGCACGGGGACTGAAGCTTTCTTT. The rearrangement joins TRBV5-1 to TRBJ1-1, with a possible D match to TRBD1 (5 bases). This CDR3 is built from 15 residues. CDR1 and CDR2 (germline): SGHRS, YFSETQ. The V gene lost 0 bases and the J gene lost 5 bases, with 14 bases spanning the gap.

V is TRBV19 and J is TRBJ2-2; D is possibly TRBD1 (7 bases). The CDR3 covers 15 residues. V was cut by 3 bases and J by 1 base, with 9 bases left in between. Germline assignment: CDR1 LNHDA and CDR2 SQIVND (reference sequence). The CDR3 bases are TGTGCCAGTAGTATGCGGGACAGGAACACCGGGGAGCTGTTTTTT. As protein: CASSMRDRNTGELFF.

The chain is built from TRBV27 and TRBJ1-6; 12 bases line up with TRBD1. From germline, CDR1 is MNHEY and CDR2 SMNVEV (reference sequence). V shed 8 bases, J shed 10 bases, and the junction held 12 bases outside the gene matches. The CDR3 sequence is 16 residues long. The DNA for the CDR3 is TGTGCCAGCTCCTGGGACGGGACAGGGGGCCGCTCACCCCTCCACTTT. It codes for CASSWDGTGGRSPLHF.

This chain joins TRBV9 and TRBJ2-5; 10 bases match TRBD2. The CDR3 runs to 15 residues. V dropped 0 bases and J dropped 4; count of bases not matched to a gene: 3. Germline lookup yields CDR1 SGDLS and CDR2 YYNGEE. The CDR3 nucleotides are TGTGCCAGCAGCGTAGCGCCTAGCGGGAGAGAGACCCAGTACTTC. Protein: CASSVAPSGRETQYF.

V gene TRBV5-1 combines with J gene TRBJ2-5; 7 nucleotides match TRBD1. V was clipped by 0 bases and J by 5 bases; unmatched bases: 1. The CDR3 contains 13 residues. In germline, CDR1 is SGHRS, CDR2 YFSETQ. CDR3 region: CASSLADRETQYF. DNA of the CDR3: TGCGCCAGCAGCTTGGCGGACAGGGAGACCCAGTACTTC.

The sample holds one count of this clone. V and J are TRBV4-1 and TRBJ2-3, with D unclear. Germline V gene sequence: CDR1 MGHRA, CDR2 YSYEKL. The CDR3 consists of 13 residues. Trimming left V 4 bases short and J 0 bases short, with 5 bases between. The CDR3 DNA reads as TGCGCCAGCAGCCCCTTTAGCACAGATACGCAGTATTTT. Translation: CASSPFSTDTQYF.

The chain employs TRBV4-3 and TRBJ2-1; no firm D call. Between the trimmed V and J ends, which lost 2 bases and 8 bases, there was a span of 13 bases. CDR3 length equals 14 residues. Germline assignment: CDR1 LGHNA and CDR2 YSLEER. In DNA, the CDR3 is TGCGCCAGCAGCCAAAACAGTTTCGCGGATGAGCAGTTCTTC. Translated: CASSQNSFADEQFF.

This chain uses TRBV5-6 with TRBJ2-1; the match to TRBD1 covers 7 bases. The CDR3 covers 14 residues. Germline CDR1 is SGHDT and CDR2 is YYEEEE. The J segment lost 8 bases and the V segment lost 4 bases, leaving 9 bases of the junction unmatched. Here the CDR3 DNA reads TGTGCCAGCAGCCGACCGACAGGGATGGATGAGCAGTTCTTC. It is translated as CASSRPTGMDEQFF.

The chain recombines TRBV9 with TRBJ2-7; D possibly matches TRBD1 or TRBD2 (5 bases each). CDR3 size: 14 residues. Deletions cut 6 bases from V and 1 base from J, with 14 bases between. Germline values: CDR1 SGDLS, CDR2 YYNGEE. CDR3 sequence (DNA): TGTGCCAGCAACCGGGACGGACCTTCCTACGAGCAGTACTTC. Amino acids: CASNRDGPSYEQYF. Full variable domain (outside the CDR3, taken from reference TRBV9 and TRBJ2-7): DSGVTQTPKHLITATGQRVTLRCSPRSGDLSVYWYQQSLDQGLQFLIQYYNGEERAKGNILERFSAQQFPDLHSELNLSSLELGDSALYFCASNRDGPSYEQYFGPGTRLTVT.

The chain combines TRBV18 with TRBJ2-1; D ambiguous. V was shortened by 3 bases and J by 4 bases, with 13 bases between the two germline ends. Looked up from germline, CDR1 is KGHSH and CDR2 is LQKENI. The CDR3 has 15 amino acids. In DNA form, the CDR3 reads TGTGCCAGCTCACCCCAAGACTTAGTATACAATGAGCAGTTCTTC. Protein product: CASSPQDLVYNEQFF. Complete variable domain (other parts from reference TRBV18 and TRBJ2-1): NAGVMQNPRHLVRRRGQEARLRCSPMKGHSHVYWYRQLPEEGLKFMVYLQKENIIDESGMPKERFSAEFPKEGPSILRIQQVVRGDSAAYFCASSPQDLVYNEQFFGPGTRLTVL.

V gene TRBV19 combines with J gene TRBJ2-7; 9 nucleotides align to TRBD1. The V gene's germline CDR1 is LNHDA and CDR2 SQIVND (reference sequence). After removal of 10 bases from V and 3 bases from J, the junction contained 7 bases not matched to a gene. The CDR3 has 13 amino acids. This chain's CDR3 is CATGTGPLYEQYF. CDR3 in DNA: TGTGCCACGGGGACAGGGCCCCTCTACGAGCAGTACTTC.

This clone has just one count. One end of the junction does not line up with germline, which may come from a read error. The chain joins TRBV6-5 to TRBJ2-1; 10 bases match TRBD1. This CDR3 has 13 amino acids. Germline lookup yields CDR1 MNHEY and CDR2 SVGAGI. The CDR3 DNA follows: TGTGCCAGCAGTTACTCGGGACAGGGGCTCGTAGTCTTC. It yields the protein CASSYSGQGLVVF.

Of note for this clone: The sample carries other DNA sequences with the same CDR3. The chain links TRBV7-2 to TRBJ2-1; D possibly corresponds to TRBD2 (7 bases). With 6 bases removed from V and 1 base from J, the gap between germline ends came to 10 bases. Germline CDR1 SGHTA, CDR2 FQGNSA. The CDR3 runs to 14 residues. The CDR3 DNA reads as TGTGCCAGCAGGAGGGGGGGTTCCTACAATGAGCAGTTCTTC. Translation gives CASRRGGSYNEQFF.

The genes are TRBV27 and TRBJ2-3; D is unresolved. Germline V lookup: CDR1 MNHEY, CDR2 SMNVEV (reference sequence). The ends were cut back, 4 bases at V and 4 bases at J, with 12 bases in the middle. The CDR3 runs 14 residues. The CDR3 bases are TGTGCCAGCAGTTCTAGGATATCCGCAGATACGCAGTATTTT. Amino acid sequence: CASSSRISADTQYF.

This rearrangement joins TRBV7-2 to TRBJ2-2; D is perhaps TRBD1 (6 bases). CDR3 size: 17 residues. V lost 3 bases, J lost 4 bases, and 18 bases lay in between. CDR1 and CDR2 from the germline V gene are SGHTA and FQGNSA. This CDR3 is CASSFQPQGRSTGELFF. The CDR3, as DNA: TGTGCCAGCAGCTTCCAACCACAGGGTAGATCCACCGGGGAGCTGTTTTTT. The full variable domain, completed using reference TRBV7-2 and TRBJ2-2, is GAGVSQSPSNKVTEKGKDVELRCDPISGHTALYWYRQSLGQGLEFLIYFQGNSAPDKSGLPSDRFSAERTGGSVSTLTIQRTQQEDSAVYLCASSFQPQGRSTGELFFGEGSRLTVL.

This chain connects TRBV28 to TRBJ2-3, with D perhaps TRBD2 (5 bases). CDR1 MDHEN and CDR2 SYDVKM come from the germline V gene. CDR3 length: 14 residues. Deletions cut 8 bases from V and 5 bases from J, with 17 bases between. The CDR3 DNA follows: TGTGCCAGCTTGGGATGGGGAGTCGGAGATACGCAGTATTTT. Translating gives CASLGWGVGDTQYF.

V gene TRBV9 combines with J gene TRBJ1-4; tentative D call: TRBD1 (6 bases). V lost 0 bases to trimming and J lost 5 bases, with 14 bases between them. Germline V gives CDR1 SGDLS, CDR2 YYNGEE. There are 16 residues in the CDR3. The CDR3 DNA is TGTGCCAGCAGCGTAGAGCGGAAAGGGGGAAATGAAAAACTGTTTTTT. As protein: CASSVERKGGNEKLFF.

J is TRBJ2-2 and V is TRBV28; maybe TRBD2 (6 bases). V gave up 7 bases and J gave up 4 bases, with 25 bases separating them. CDR3 length: 18 amino acids. CDR1 and CDR2 (germline): MDHEN, SYDVKM. CDR3 nucleotide sequence: TGTGCCAGCACTCGGGCCGGAGGGAGTGTTTGGTCCACCGGGGAGCTGTTTTTT. It yields the protein CASTRAGGSVWSTGELFF. Drawing the rest from reference TRBV28 and TRBJ2-2, the complete variable domain is DVKVTQSSRYLVKRTGEKVFLECVQDMDHENMFWYRQDPGLGLRLIYFSYDVKMKEKGDIPEGYSVSREKKERFSLILESASTNQTSMYLCASTRAGGSVWSTGELFFGEGSRLTVL.

The rearrangement uses TRBV7-2 and TRBJ2-7, with 7 bases identical to TRBD2. The germline V gene encodes CDR1 SGHTA and CDR2 FQGNSA. V dropped 5 bases and J dropped 3; count of bases not matched to a gene: 13. The CDR3 extends over 16 amino acids. CDR3: CASSTPRGVRSYEQYF. The DNA for the CDR3 is TGTGCCAGCAGCACCCCTCGGGGGGTAAGGAGCTACGAGCAGTACTTC. Variable domain in full (rest from reference TRBV7-2 and TRBJ2-7): GAGVSQSPSNKVTEKGKDVELRCDPISGHTALYWYRQSLGQGLEFLIYFQGNSAPDKSGLPSDRFSAERTGGSVSTLTIQRTQQEDSAVYLCASSTPRGVRSYEQYFGPGTRLTVT.

The chain joins TRBV10-3 to TRBJ2-3; tentative D call: TRBD1 (5 bases). This CDR3 region has 12 residues. Germline V gene data show CDR1 as ENHRY and CDR2 as SYGVKD. The V and J ends lost 5 bases and 3 bases respectively, with 6 bases between them. The chain's CDR3 is CAISPGTDTQYF. The CDR3 DNA sequence: TGTGCCATCAGTCCAGGGACAGATACGCAGTATTTT.

This chain uses TRBV5-4 with TRBJ2-5; D uncertain. Germline loops: CDR1 SGHNT, CDR2 YYREEE (reference sequence). V lost 0 bases and J 7 bases, leaving 10 bases between the germline ends. The CDR3 contains 13 residues. DNA for the CDR3: TGTGCCAGCAGCTTGGAGGCAGGTGGGACCCAGTACTTC. Residues: CASSLEAGGTQYF. Together with reference TRBV5-4 and TRBJ2-5, the CDR3 gives the full variable domain: ETGVTQSPTHLIKTRGQQVTLRCSSQSGHNTVSWYQQALGQGPQFIFQYYREEENGRGNFPPRFSGLQFPNYSSELNVNALELDDSALYLCASSLEAGGTQYFGPGTRLLVL.

The chain joins TRBV28 to TRBJ2-1, with 9 bases aligning to TRBD1. This CDR3 spans 18 amino acids. J was trimmed by 2 bases and V by 2 bases; bases with no gene match: 10. Per the germline V gene, CDR1 is MDHEN and CDR2 is SYDVKM. The CDR3 sequence is CASSLGGLGQGTYNEQFF. For the CDR3, the DNA is TGTGCCAGCAGTTTAGGGGGCCTCGGACAGGGGACCTACAATGAGCAGTTCTTC.

The genes are TRBV5-4 and TRBJ2-2, with TRBD2 matching over 8 bases. J gave up 1 base and V 4 bases, and 0 bases lay outside the gene matches. Germline CDR1 SGHNT, CDR2 YYREEE (reference sequence). The CDR3 is made up of 14 amino acids. The chain's CDR3 is CASSAGGNTGELFF. DNA of the CDR3: TGTGCCAGCAGCGCGGGGGGGAACACCGGGGAGCTGTTTTTT.

The chain combines TRBV28 with TRBJ2-3, with D tentatively TRBD2 (5 bases). The CDR3 is 12 amino acids. Germline assignment: CDR1 MDHEN and CDR2 SYDVKM. V lost 2 bases to trimming and J lost 13 bases, with 13 bases between them. CDR3 sequence reads: CASSLSGLREYF. The CDR3 region has the DNA TGTGCCAGCAGTTTAAGCGGTCTAAGGGAGTATTTT.

This clone was seen just once. The rearrangement joins TRBV7-2 to TRBJ1-2; no reliable D call. This CDR3 has 16 amino acids. Germline values: CDR1 SGHTA, CDR2 FQGNSA. Trimming pared 3 bases from V and 1 base from J, leaving 15 bases between. In DNA, the CDR3 is TGTGCCAGCAGCTTGGCCAGTGCGGGTTTTAACTATGGCTACACCTTC. Encoded protein: CASSLASAGFNYGYTF.

V and J are TRBV29-1 and TRBJ2-2; the D gene could be TRBD1 or TRBD2 (5 bases each). V dropped 8 bases and J dropped 0 bases, with 13 bases sitting between them. The germline V gene has CDR1 SQVTM and CDR2 ANQGSEA. CDR3 length equals 14 residues. Here the CDR3 reads CSPSGRSNTGELFF. In DNA form, the CDR3 reads TGCAGCCCCTCGGGACGTTCGAACACCGGGGAGCTGTTTTTT.

V usage is TRBV5-1 and J usage is TRBJ1-5, with TRBD1 as a possible D gene (6 bases). V lost 2 bases and J lost 4, with 10 bases in between. CDR1 is SGHRS, CDR2 YFSETQ, per germline. The CDR3 extends over 14 amino acids. The DNA of the CDR3 is TGCGCCAGCAGCTTAGGGACATTAAATCAGCCCCAGCATTTT. Translating it yields CASSLGTLNQPQHF.